A single sample is the source of the 19 T cell receptor beta chains below, sequenced in a study of PD-1 blockade in classical Hodgkin lymphoma. Assay used: immunoSEQ multiplex PCR; TCRdb lists only in-frame clones, some missing. The sample gives 57,000 or so clones, 70% to 90% of which show up once; more than 8% is in the top ten. Time point in this sample: cycle 4 day 1 (C4D1), after 6 weeks of nivolumab. With no exception, relapse followed autologous stem cell transplantation in all patients, and brentuximab vedotin exposure varied. The source material was peripheral blood mononuclear cells (PBMCs), sampled before the fourth cycle of nivolumab. These receptors originate from a human donor with classical Hodgkin lymphoma.

Comments on this clone: The germline gene is not matched at one end of the junction; a read error may be the cause. CDR3 residues: CASSQGDRTAQNF. The CDR3 DNA reads as TGTGCCAGCAGCCAAGGGGATCGGACAGCCCAAAACTTC. The genes are TRBV14 and TRBJ2-5; D is perhaps TRBD1 (6 bases). The CDR3 is 13 residues long. Germline CDR1 SGHDN, CDR2 FVKESK.

The rearrangement uses TRBV5-1 and TRBJ2-1; 7 bases are shared with TRBD2. The CDR3 covers 15 residues. The germline V gene encodes CDR1 SGHRS and CDR2 YFSETQ. After removal of 2 bases from V and 7 bases from J, the junction contained 9 bases not matched to a gene. The CDR3 loop reads CASSFTSENRNEQFF. The CDR3 bases are TGCGCCAGCAGCTTTACTAGCGAAAATAGAAATGAGCAGTTCTTC.

The rearrangement joins TRBV11-2 to TRBJ1-1; D not certain. Trimming removed 0 bases at V and 1 base at J, with 9 bases between. CDR3 size: 15 residues. The germline CDR1 and CDR2 sequences are SGHAT and FQNNGV. This chain's CDR3 is CASSLEGQKNTEAFF. The CDR3 DNA is TGTGCCAGCAGCTTAGAAGGCCAGAAGAACACTGAAGCTTTCTTT.

The chain is built from TRBV5-6 and TRBJ2-5; no reliable D call. V was pared by 2 bases and J by 0 bases, with 2 bases between. The germline V gene encodes CDR1 SGHDT and CDR2 YYEEEE. The CDR3 spans 12 residues. CDR3 in DNA: TGTGCCAGCAGCTTAGACCAAGAGACCCAGTACTTC. Translated: CASSLDQETQYF.

The chain has TRBV23-1 and TRBJ1-2; D may be TRBD1 (5 bases). TRBV23-1 falls under the ORF class, with uncertain function. Trimming removed 3 bases at V and 4 bases at J, with 21 bases between. The CDR3 runs to 17 residues. The CDR3 is CASSHPPRVRSSYGYTF. Written as DNA, the CDR3 is TGCGCCAGCAGTCACCCCCCCAGGGTTAGATCCTCCTATGGCTACACCTTC.

The gene calls are TRBV7-3 and TRBJ2-7, with a possible D match to TRBD2 (6 bases). V lost 5 bases and J lost 4, with 15 bases in between. The CDR3 is 14 amino acids. Germline CDR1 and CDR2: SGHTA and FQGTGA. In DNA form, the CDR3 reads TGTGCCAGCAGCCCCCTTGGGGGGATATACGAGCAGTACTTC. It translates to CASSPLGGIYEQYF.

The genes are TRBV12-5 and TRBJ2-1, with no clear D. The ends were cut back, 3 bases at V and 8 bases at J, with 11 bases in the middle. The CDR3 has 13 amino acids. Germline CDR1 LGHNT, CDR2 FRNRAP. The CDR3 region has the DNA TGTGCTAGTGGTTTCTTACAGAGCGATGAGCAGTTCTTC. Translated: CASGFLQSDEQFF.

The genes are TRBV19 and TRBJ2-2, with 13 bases that match TRBD2. The CDR3 has 16 amino acids. Germline V gene lookup returns CDR1 LNHDA and CDR2 SQIVND (reference sequence). V gave up 5 bases and J gave up 4 bases; unmatched junction bases: 4. CDR3 DNA sequence: TGTGCCAGTAGTCAACTAGCGGGGGGGCGCACCGGGGAGCTGTTTTTT. This translates into CASSQLAGGRTGELFF.

The chain links TRBV30 to TRBJ1-6; 10 bases fit TRBD1. The CDR3 contains 14 residues. Per germline, CDR1 GTSNPN and CDR2 SVGIG (reference sequence). The V segment lost 4 bases and the J segment 12 bases; nucleotides outside the gene matches: 9. Here the CDR3 DNA reads TGTGCCTGGAATGGGGGACAGGGGCTTTTACCCCTCCACTTT. It yields the protein CAWNGGQGLLPLHF.

This chain links TRBV2 with TRBJ1-6; no definite D call. The CDR3 has 13 amino acids. V dropped 6 bases and J dropped 15 bases, with 18 bases sitting between them. Germline V gene data show CDR1 as SNHLY and CDR2 as FYNNEI. The DNA for the CDR3 is TGTGCCAGCAGGACTTCCGGGGATTTTTACCTCCACTTT. This encodes CASRTSGDFYLHF.

The table lists this clone with a few counts. V gene TRBV27 combines with J gene TRBJ2-7, with 10 bases identical to TRBD1. The CDR3 loop spans 14 amino acids. V lost 4 bases and J lost 4; bases outside the gene matches: 4. Germline V CDR1 and CDR2: MNHEY, SMNVEV (reference sequence). The CDR3 DNA follows: TGTGCCAGCAGTTGGACAGGGGGGGGGTACGAGCAGTACTTC. It codes for CASSWTGGGYEQYF.

This clone has a handful of counts. CDR3 coding DNA: TGTGCCAGCAGTTCCGACAGAGGGACTGAAGCTTTCTTT. This translates into CASSSDRGTEAFF. The chain carries TRBV6-6 and TRBJ1-1; a possible D gene is TRBD1 (5 bases). CDR1 MNHNY and CDR2 SVGAGI come from the germline V gene (reference sequence). Trimming shortened V by 4 bases and J by 5 bases, and 11 bases separated the two germline ends. The CDR3 totals 13 residues.

This clone has a single count. V is TRBV25-1 and J is TRBJ2-1, with a tentative D call TRBD2 (5 bases). Trimming stripped 5 bases from V and 2 bases from J, with 10 bases between. Germline V gene lookup returns CDR1 MGHDK and CDR2 SYGVNS. This CDR3 contains 14 residues. The CDR3 loop reads CASSRGYPYNEQFF. For the CDR3, the DNA is TGTGCCAGCAGTCGAGGGTATCCCTACAATGAGCAGTTCTTC. Full variable domain (rest looked up from reference TRBV25-1 and TRBJ2-1): EADIYQTPRYLVIGTGKKITLECSQTMGHDKMYWYQQDPGMELHLIHYSYGVNSTEKGDLSSESTVSRIRTEHFPLTLESARPSHTSQYLCASSRGYPYNEQFFGPGTRLTVL.

The chain recombines TRBV5-1 with TRBJ2-2; D is uncertain. The germline gives CDR1 SGHRS, CDR2 YFSETQ. Between the trimmed V and J ends, which lost 5 bases and 0 bases, there was a span of 14 bases. This CDR3 is built from 16 residues. CDR3 in amino acids: CASRLSGRPNTGELFF. The CDR3 bases are TGCGCCAGCAGATTATCCGGGCGGCCGAACACCGGGGAGCTGTTTTTT.

This chain joins TRBV7-2 and TRBJ2-3; D is uncertain. Germline V gene sequence: CDR1 SGHTA, CDR2 FQGNSA. V was pared by 4 bases and J by 2 bases, with 7 bases between. CDR3 size: 13 residues. In DNA form, the CDR3 reads TGTGCCAGCAGCTACACGTACACAGATACGCAGTATTTT. This translates into CASSYTYTDTQYF.

The rearrangement links TRBV10-2 to TRBJ1-5; tentative D call: TRBD1 (5 bases). With 8 bases removed from V and 5 bases from J, the gap between germline ends came to 10 bases. Germline V lookup: CDR1 WSHSY, CDR2 SAAADI. There are 12 residues in the CDR3. The CDR3 nucleotides read TGCGCCAGCCGGGACGGGGATCAGCCCCAGCATTTT. Its translation: CASRDGDQPQHF.

The chain employs TRBV1 and TRBJ1-3. TRBV1 is a known pseudogene. This CDR3 has 15 residues. The CDR3 region has the DNA TGCACCAGCAGCCAAGATAGCGGCTTAGGAAACACCATATATTTT. Protein sequence: CTSSQDSGLGNTIYF.

The chain uses TRBV5-1 and TRBJ1-2; 11 nucleotides line up with TRBD1. This CDR3 has 14 residues. Germline-derived CDR1 and CDR2 are SGHRS and YFSETQ. J lost 3 bases, V lost 5 bases, and 3 bases had no gene match. The CDR3 spells CASRRDRGDYGYTF. DNA for the CDR3: TGCGCCAGCAGGAGGGACAGGGGGGACTATGGCTACACCTTC.

This chain connects TRBV5-8 to TRBJ2-1; 7 bases match TRBD1. The CDR3 sequence is 15 residues long. Germline loops: CDR1 SGHTS, CDR2 YDEGEE. The junction had 13 bases not matched to a gene; V was cut back by 4 bases and J by 9 bases. Here the CDR3 reads CASSRRQGSGSEQFF. CDR3 DNA sequence: TGTGCCAGCAGCAGGAGACAGGGTTCGGGAAGTGAGCAGTTCTTC.